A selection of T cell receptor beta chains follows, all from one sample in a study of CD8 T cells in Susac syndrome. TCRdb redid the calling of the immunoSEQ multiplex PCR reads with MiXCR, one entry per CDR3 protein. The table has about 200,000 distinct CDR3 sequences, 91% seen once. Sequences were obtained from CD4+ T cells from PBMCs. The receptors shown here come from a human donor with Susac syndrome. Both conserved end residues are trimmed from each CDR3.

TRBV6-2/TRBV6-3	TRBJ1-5	ASSLLYQPQH
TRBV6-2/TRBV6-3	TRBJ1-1	ASSLTAKGLNTEAF
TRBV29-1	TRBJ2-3	SVVSRFVDTQY
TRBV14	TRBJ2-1	ASSPRWSSYNEQF
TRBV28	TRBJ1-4	ASSSNTGANEKLF
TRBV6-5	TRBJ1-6	ASTFRGGFNSPLH
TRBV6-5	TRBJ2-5	ASSYKTGTSVETQY
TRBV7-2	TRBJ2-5	ASTLMARETQY
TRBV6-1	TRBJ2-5	ATAGTGETQY
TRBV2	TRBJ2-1	ASSEIAGVYNEQF
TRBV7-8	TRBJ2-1	ATSLTLYNEQF
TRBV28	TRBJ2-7	ASSFRVSYEQY
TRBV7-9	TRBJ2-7	ASSPPGEIYEQY
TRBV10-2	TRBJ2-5	AGRWFQETQY
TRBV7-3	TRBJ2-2	ASSKGRTNTGELF
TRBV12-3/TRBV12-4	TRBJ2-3	ASSAGTWRRDTQY
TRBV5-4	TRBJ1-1	ASSSTTNEAF
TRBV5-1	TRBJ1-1	ASSLVGAGNTEAF
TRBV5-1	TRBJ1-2	ASSLASSQKLYGYT
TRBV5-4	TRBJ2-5	ASSQAGPRGETQY
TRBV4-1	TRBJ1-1	ASSQPGRKNTEAF
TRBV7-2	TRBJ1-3	ASSFTTGGWSGNTIY
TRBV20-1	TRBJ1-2	SARPTGHTNYGYT
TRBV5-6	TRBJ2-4	ASSLRRTSGRDIQY
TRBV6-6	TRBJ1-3	ASSYDRTGVGNTIY
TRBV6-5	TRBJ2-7	ASSSPGQGTNEQY
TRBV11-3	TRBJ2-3	ASSLDRTGDGTDTQY
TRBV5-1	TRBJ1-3	ASSRRTGSGNTIY
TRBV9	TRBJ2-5	ASSVGILGGQETQY
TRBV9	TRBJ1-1	ASSAIQGMNTEAF
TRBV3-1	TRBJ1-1	ASSVGLTAF